This TCR beta chain appears in the sequencing data of a study of blood T cell repertoires in COVID-19. Turning to the study itself: Italy, Spain and the United States were the sources of the convalescent and acute COVID-19 samples.

V lost 6 bases, J lost 0 bases, and 8 bases lay in between. The CDR3 contains 14 residues. Germline CDR1 and CDR2: SGHAT and FQNNGV. Using immunoSEQ multiplex PCR, the repertoire was profiled, and TCRdb retains in-frame clones only, with some absent. There are roughly 100,000 clones in the sample; 84% occur only once, and 10% to 15% lies in the top ten. This clone was observed a few times. Material: peripheral blood. The chain has TRBV11-2 and TRBJ1-4; D gene unclear. This TCR was recovered from a human donor in a cohort sampled during active or convalescent COVID-19. CDR3 protein: CASSPPATNEKLFF. CDR3 nucleotide sequence: TGTGCCAGCAGTCCCCCCGCAACTAATGAAAAACTGTTTTTT.